This is a list of T cell receptor beta chains from one sample in a study of T cells in Graves' hyperthyroidism and ophthalmopathy. TCRdb reprocessed the multiplex PCR reads with MiXCR, giving one entry per CDR3 protein. The table shows approximately 700,000 distinct CDR3 sequences, with just under 45% occurring only once. The sequencing sample was made of peripheral blood or thyroid tissue (not recorded which). These TCRs come from an adult man with Graves' disease, either hyperthyroidism or ophthalmopathy (not recorded which). CDR3s leave out the opening cysteine and the closing phenylalanine or tryptophan. D genes are given only for firm matches.

D gene,V gene,J gene,CDR3 protein
.,TRBV25-1,TRBJ1-1,AREEGMNTEAF
.,TRBV7-2,TRBJ1-6,ASSLVTGAHSPLH
.,TRBV5-1,TRBJ1-1,ASRIQENTEAF
.,TRBV9,TRBJ1-3,ASSVQGGFPGNTIY
TRBD1,TRBV5-1,TRBJ1-6,ASSWGDSRSPLH
.,TRBV24-1,TRBJ1-2,ATSDPTFNYGYT
.,TRBV20-1,TRBJ2-5,SARWGMETQY
.,TRBV7-8,TRBJ1-6,ASSLVGQVPPLH
.,TRBV2,TRBJ2-2,ASSEALRGLWNTGELF
.,TRBV2,TRBJ1-5,ASKGRTNQPQH
TRBD1,TRBV9,TRBJ1-6,ASSPGTAYNSPLH
TRBD2,TRBV29-1,TRBJ2-7,SVVGLANEQY
.,TRBV24-1,TRBJ1-2,ATRQGNNYGYT
.,TRBV10-2,TRBJ1-4,ASSESLGANEKLF
.,TRBV6-5,TRBJ2-5,ASRRGTKETQY
.,TRBV7-2,TRBJ1-5,ASSLRGGLEDQPQH
.,TRBV27,TRBJ1-1,ASNGGEDTEAF
.,TRBV20-1,TRBJ1-1,SARGYGGGNTEAF
.,TRBV10-3,TRBJ1-2,AISDPVTGGYGCT
.,TRBV25-1,TRBJ1-2,ASVERATYGYT
TRBD1,TRBV29-1,TRBJ2-7,SSGQYLGKQY
.,TRBV7-4,TRBJ1-6,TSSFEGDSPLH
.,TRBV19,TRBJ1-1,ASSLGVSNTEAF
.,TRBV5-1,TRBJ1-3,ASSLVGATGNTIY
.,TRBV2,TRBJ1-4,ASSPTPPQGGEKLF